These 22 T cell receptor beta chains were all obtained from the same sample, sequenced in a study of cytomegalovirus exposure and HLA in healthy donors. Amplification used 60 Vbeta primers and 13 Jbeta primers. Repertoires were generated with immunoSEQ multiplex PCR, while TCRdb's copy carries only in-frame clones and drops some. The table shows more than 45,000 clones, with roughly 80% occurring only once. The sequenced material came from PBMCs. The receptors shown here come from a young man in good health and CMV-seronegative.

The chain combines TRBV30 with TRBJ1-4, with TRBD1 as a possible D gene (6 bases). This CDR3 comprises 14 residues. The germline gives CDR1 GTSNPN, CDR2 SVGIG (reference sequence). Trimming left V 4 bases short and J 3 bases short, with 12 bases between. The CDR3 sequence: CAWNRDISNEKLFF. The CDR3, as DNA: TGTGCCTGGAATAGGGACATCTCTAATGAAAAACTGTTTTTT.

The chain combines TRBV7-2 with TRBJ2-3, with 7 bases fitting TRBD2. V lost 5 bases and J lost 4; bases outside the gene matches: 9. The germline V gene has CDR1 SGHTA and CDR2 FQGNSA. CDR3 size: 15 residues. The CDR3 loop reads CASSASGNVPDTQYF. The DNA of the CDR3 is TGTGCCAGCAGCGCAAGCGGGAACGTCCCAGATACGCAGTATTTT.

The V gene is TRBV7-2, the J gene TRBJ2-5; 7 bases are shared with TRBD1. Germline CDR1 is SGHTA and CDR2 is FQGNSA. CDR3 length equals 15 residues. The V gene end was trimmed by 5 bases and the J gene end by 1 base; junction bases not matched to a gene: 7. CDR3 region: CASSLTGTVQETQYF. Written as DNA, the CDR3 is TGTGCCAGCAGCCTCACCGGGACAGTCCAAGAGACCCAGTACTTC.

The chain employs TRBV19 and TRBJ1-4; D gene uncertain. Germline assignment: CDR1 LNHDA and CDR2 SQIVND (reference sequence). V was shortened by 7 bases and J by 7 bases, with 13 bases between the two germline ends. CDR3 length: 13 amino acids. CDR3 coding DNA: TGTGCCAGTAACCTGGGCTTTGGTGAAAAACTGTTTTTT. Translated, it gives CASNLGFGEKLFF.

CDR3 residues: CASSQDSPSYNEQFF. As DNA, the CDR3 is TGTGCCAGCAGCCAGGACAGTCCATCCTACAATGAGCAGTTCTTC. The V and J genes are TRBV4-2 and TRBJ2-1; D is perhaps TRBD1 (6 bases). Germline-derived CDR1 and CDR2 are LGHNA and YNFKEQ. The CDR3 loop spans 15 amino acids. The V and J ends lost 3 bases and 1 base respectively, with 10 bases between them.

About this clone: The junction and the germline gene differ at one end; a read error may be behind it. The chain carries TRBV28 and TRBJ2-1, with TRBD2 matching 8 bases. The CDR3 spans 12 residues. The germline V gene encodes CDR1 MDHEN and CDR2 SYDVKM. The CDR3 spells CASGASGPRWVF. CDR3 sequence (DNA): TGTGCCAGCGGGGCTAGCGGGCCCAGGTGGGTCTTC. The full variable domain, with the rest looked up from reference TRBV28 and TRBJ2-1, is DVKVTQSSRYLVKRTGEKVFLECVQDMDHENMFWYRQDPGLGLRLIYFSYDVKMKEKGDIPEGYSVSREKKERFSLILESASTNQTSMYLCASGASGPRWVFGPGTRLTVL.

J is TRBJ2-7 and V is TRBV29-1; maybe TRBD1 (5 bases). The V and J ends lost 0 bases and 0 bases respectively, with 9 bases between them. Germline loops: CDR1 SQVTM, CDR2 ANQGSEA. The CDR3 is 14 residues long. The CDR3 nucleotides read TGCAGCGTTGAAGATAGACAGCGCTCCTACGAGCAGTACTTC. Translated: CSVEDRQRSYEQYF.

The chain couples TRBV30 to TRBJ2-1, with D perhaps matching TRBD2 (5 bases). The CDR3 extends over 14 amino acids. Per the germline V gene, CDR1 is GTSNPN and CDR2 is SVGIG (reference sequence). V gave up 0 bases and J gave up 7 bases, with 13 bases separating them. The CDR3 nucleotides are TGTGCCTGGAGTGTCCGGACTTCAACTAATGAGCAGTTCTTC. It translates to CAWSVRTSTNEQFF.

The chain uses TRBV5-4 and TRBJ2-5, with 8 bases fitting TRBD1. The CDR3 contains 14 residues. The germline gives CDR1 SGHNT, CDR2 YYREEE (reference sequence). V shed 4 bases and J 6 bases; nucleotides not matched to a gene: 8. The CDR3 bases are TGTGCCAGCAGCGTTCAGGGGGCGCGACAGACCCAGTACTTC. Translated, it gives CASSVQGARQTQYF.

The rearrangement links TRBV19 to TRBJ1-5; D perhaps matches TRBD1 (5 bases). The V gene's germline CDR1 is LNHDA and CDR2 SQIVND (reference sequence). Trimming shortened V by 3 bases and J by 6 bases, and 12 bases separated the two germline ends. The CDR3 loop spans 14 amino acids. CDR3: CASSMTVPSQPQHF. The CDR3 region has the DNA TGTGCCAGTAGTATGACAGTGCCCTCTCAGCCCCAGCATTTT.

The rearrangement joins TRBV6-1 to TRBJ2-2; TRBD2 might be the D (5 bases). Germline CDR1 and CDR2: MNHNS and SASEGT. This CDR3 comprises 13 residues. V was trimmed by 6 bases and J by 4 bases, leaving 9 bases between them. The CDR3 DNA reads TGTGCCAGCAGGGGTAGCGTCACCGGGGAGCTGTTTTTT. It yields the protein CASRGSVTGELFF.

The table lists this clone with a few counts. V gene TRBV27 combines with J gene TRBJ2-7, with D possibly TRBD1 on 6 matching bases. The CDR3 has 13 residues. Germline CDR1 and CDR2: MNHEY and SMNVEV (reference sequence). V was trimmed by 6 bases and J by 4 bases, leaving 13 bases between them. The CDR3 region is CASSSTGLYEQYF. As DNA, the CDR3 is TGTGCCAGCAGCAGTACAGGGCTATACGAGCAGTACTTC.

The table lists this clone with a few counts. The chain is built from TRBV5-1 and TRBJ2-1, with 15 bases lining up with TRBD2. Trimming took 4 bases from V and 7 from J; bases not matched to a gene: 3. CDR1 SGHRS and CDR2 YFSETQ come from the germline V gene. The CDR3 is made up of 15 amino acids. As DNA, the CDR3 is TGCGCCAGCAGCGGACTAGCGGGGGGGCGGAATGAGCAGTTCTTC. Protein sequence: CASSGLAGGRNEQFF.

V is TRBV5-1 and J is TRBJ2-5; 8 bases match TRBD2. V was pared by 2 bases and J by 1 base, with 7 bases of the junction left unmatched. Per germline, CDR1 SGHRS and CDR2 YFSETQ. The CDR3 contains 16 residues. The CDR3 coding sequence is TGCGCCAGCAGCTTCGAAGCGGGAGAGGGCCAAGAGACCCAGTACTTC. It specifies CASSFEAGEGQETQYF.

V and J are TRBV5-1 and TRBJ2-7, with D possibly TRBD1 on 6 matching bases. Germline lookup yields CDR1 SGHRS and CDR2 YFSETQ. The V gene lost 8 bases and the J gene lost 0 bases, with 18 bases spanning the gap. The CDR3 runs to 15 residues. CDR3 sequence reads: CASGPTGHSSYEQYF. CDR3 nucleotide sequence: TGCGCCAGTGGCCCGACAGGTCATTCCTCCTACGAGCAGTACTTC.

The chain is built from TRBV28 and TRBJ1-2; 8 bases fit TRBD1. CDR3 length: 13 residues. V was clipped by 6 bases and J by 6 bases; unmatched bases: 6. Per the germline V gene, CDR1 is MDHEN and CDR2 is SYDVKM. The CDR3 reads CASRVIQGDGYTF. DNA of the CDR3: TGTGCCAGCAGAGTGATACAGGGGGATGGCTACACCTTC.

The chain has TRBV28 and TRBJ1-2; maybe TRBD1 (5 bases). The CDR3 is 15 residues long. Germline V gene data show CDR1 as MDHEN and CDR2 as SYDVKM. Trimming shortened V by 6 bases and J by 4 bases, and 18 bases separated the two germline ends. CDR3 in DNA: TGTGCCAGCAGAGCAGCAGGGTTCATCACCTATGGCTACACCTTC. It specifies CASRAAGFITYGYTF.

The J gene is TRBJ2-3, the V gene TRBV5-1; TRBD2 matches at 10 bases. The germline gives CDR1 SGHRS, CDR2 YFSETQ. J was trimmed by 2 bases and V by 5 bases; bases with no gene match: 8. The CDR3 length is 16 residues. As DNA, the CDR3 is TGCGCCAGCAGAGACTTAGCGGGGGGACTCACAGATACGCAGTATTTT. This encodes CASRDLAGGLTDTQYF.

The gene calls are TRBV7-9 and TRBJ2-3; 9 nucleotides agree with TRBD2. The CDR3 runs to 14 residues. Trimming removed 5 bases from V and 14 bases from J; junction bases left unmatched: 14. CDR1 and CDR2 (germline): SEHNR, FQNEAQ (reference sequence). The CDR3 DNA reads TGTGCCAGCAGCACCGCGGGAGGGGGCCGCCGATTGTATTTT. This gives the protein CASSTAGGGRRLYF.

The V gene is TRBV6-1, the J gene TRBJ1-1, with 7 bases that match TRBD1. After removal of 3 bases from V and 0 bases from J, the junction contained 7 bases not matched to a gene. Germline assignment: CDR1 MNHNS and CDR2 SASEGT. This CDR3 has 16 amino acids. This CDR3 reads CASSEDDRVLNTEAFF. DNA for the CDR3: TGTGCCAGCAGTGAGGACGACAGGGTCTTGAACACTGAAGCTTTCTTT.

The V and J genes are TRBV9 and TRBJ1-1; D may be TRBD1 (5 bases). Germline V gene lookup returns CDR1 SGDLS and CDR2 YYNGEE. The CDR3 is 15 amino acids. The ends were cut back, 0 bases at V and 5 bases at J, with 14 bases in the middle. CDR3 loop: CASSVDGRGGTEAFF. The CDR3 coding sequence is TGTGCCAGCAGCGTAGACGGAAGGGGCGGAACTGAAGCTTTCTTT. The full variable domain, its missing parts supplied by reference TRBV9 and TRBJ1-1, is DSGVTQTPKHLITATGQRVTLRCSPRSGDLSVYWYQQSLDQGLQFLIQYYNGEERAKGNILERFSAQQFPDLHSELNLSSLELGDSALYFCASSVDGRGGTEAFFGQGTRLTVV.

For this clone: Other DNA sequences in this sample translate to the same CDR3. V gene TRBV25-1 combines with J gene TRBJ1-6, with TRBD1 matching 7 bases. Germline V CDR1 and CDR2: MGHDK, SYGVNS. This CDR3 spans 14 amino acids. J was trimmed by 3 bases and V by 7 bases; bases with no gene match: 3. Here the CDR3 DNA reads TGTGCCAGCACCCGGGACAGCTATAATTCACCCCTCCACTTT. Its translation: CASTRDSYNSPLHF.